The rows below give T cell receptor beta chains drawn from one sample of a study of cytomegalovirus exposure and HLA in healthy donors. Only in-frame clones appear in the TCRdb table, and some are missing; sequencing was by immunoSEQ multiplex PCR. The sample records 200,000 to 250,000 clones, around 75% being singletons. Sequenced input: PBMCs. These TCRs come from a woman aged 30 to 39 in good health and CMV-seronegative. The CDR3 runs from the conserved cysteine through the conserved F or W. Fields, in order: D gene, clone size, V gene, J gene, CDR3 protein, CDR3 DNA. A D gene is named only where the DNA matches it firmly. Some rows mark clone size as missing; the rest say once, few, many or name a class of expanded clone.

d_call: TRBD1
clone_size: NA
v_call: TRBV5-4
j_call: TRBJ2-7
cdr3_aa: CASSYGQAGLRQQYF
cdr3_nt: TGTGCCAGCAGCTATGGACAGGCTGGGCTACGACAGCAGTACTTC

d_call: NA
clone_size: NA
v_call: TRBV4-1
j_call: TRBJ2-7
cdr3_aa: CASSQAVQGYEQYF
cdr3_nt: TGCGCCAGCAGCCAAGCTGTTCAGGGGTACGAGCAGTACTTC

d_call: NA
clone_size: NA
v_call: TRBV4-1
j_call: TRBJ1-1
cdr3_aa: CASSQVSPGDTEAFF
cdr3_nt: TGCGCCAGCAGCCAAGTCTCCCCCGGAGACACTGAAGCTTTCTTT

d_call: NA
clone_size: once
v_call: TRBV7-3
j_call: TRBJ2-3
cdr3_aa: CASSLWGGSTDTQYF
cdr3_nt: TGTGCCAGCAGCTTGTGGGGGGGCTCCACAGATACGCAGTATTTT

d_call: NA
clone_size: few
v_call: TRBV6-1
j_call: TRBJ2-3
cdr3_aa: CASRPAAEDTQYF
cdr3_nt: TGTGCCAGCAGGCCAGCGGCGGAGGATACGCAGTATTTT

d_call: NA
clone_size: medium-sized
v_call: TRBV5-4
j_call: TRBJ1-1
cdr3_aa: CASSWDTGNTEAFF
cdr3_nt: TGTGCCAGCAGCTGGGACACGGGGAACACTGAAGCTTTCTTT

d_call: NA
clone_size: NA
v_call: TRBV27
j_call: TRBJ2-2
cdr3_aa: CASSYGRGSTGELFF
cdr3_nt: TGTGCCAGCAGTTACGGGAGAGGTAGCACCGGGGAGCTGTTTTTT

d_call: NA
clone_size: NA
v_call: TRBV11-2
j_call: TRBJ2-1
cdr3_aa: CASSSVAAYNEQFF
cdr3_nt: TGTGCCAGCAGCTCTGTAGCGGCCTACAATGAGCAGTTCTTC

d_call: TRBD1
clone_size: NA
v_call: TRBV11-3
j_call: TRBJ1-5
cdr3_aa: CASSLRPAIDRVWRNQPQHF
cdr3_nt: TGTGCCAGCAGCTTAAGACCCGCGATCGACAGGGTATGGAGGAATCAGCCCCAGCATTTT

d_call: NA
clone_size: NA
v_call: TRBV27
j_call: TRBJ1-1
cdr3_aa: CASSLRGQTNTEAFF
cdr3_nt: TGTGCCAGCAGTTTAAGAGGGCAAACGAACACTGAAGCTTTCTTT

d_call: NA
clone_size: few
v_call: TRBV7-9
j_call: TRBJ2-3
cdr3_aa: CASNRGSGVDTQYF
cdr3_nt: TGTGCCAGCAACAGGGGTAGCGGGGTAGATACGCAGTATTTT

d_call: TRBD1
clone_size: NA
v_call: TRBV10-2
j_call: TRBJ2-1
cdr3_aa: CATVPPGQGLNEQFF
cdr3_nt: TGCGCCACCGTCCCCCCGGGACAGGGACTCAATGAGCAGTTCTTC

d_call: TRBD2
clone_size: NA
v_call: TRBV10-1
j_call: TRBJ2-7
cdr3_aa: CASSESGGGIYEQYF
cdr3_nt: TGCGCCAGCAGTGAGTCAGGCGGGGGGATCTACGAGCAGTACTTC

d_call: NA
clone_size: few
v_call: TRBV4-2
j_call: TRBJ1-2
cdr3_aa: CASSQVGGSYGYTF
cdr3_nt: TGTGCCAGCAGCCAAGTGGGGGGATCCTATGGCTACACCTTC

d_call: TRBD2
clone_size: once
v_call: TRBV10-3
j_call: TRBJ2-2
cdr3_aa: CDISGVWAGGREGELFF
cdr3_nt: TGTGACATCAGTGGGGTCTGGGCGGGAGGACGCGAAGGGGAGCTGTTTTTT

d_call: TRBD2
clone_size: NA
v_call: TRBV12-5
j_call: TRBJ2-2
cdr3_aa: CASGSGTSGRHGELFF
cdr3_nt: TGTGCTAGTGGCTCGGGGACTAGCGGGAGACACGGGGAGCTGTTTTTT

d_call: TRBD1
clone_size: NA
v_call: TRBV10-3
j_call: TRBJ1-2
cdr3_aa: CAIRARTGGPAYGYTF
cdr3_nt: TGTGCCATCAGAGCAAGGACAGGGGGTCCTGCCTATGGCTACACCTTC

d_call: TRBD2
clone_size: NA
v_call: TRBV5-1
j_call: TRBJ2-1
cdr3_aa: CASGLAGANEQFF
cdr3_nt: TGCGCCAGCGGACTAGCGGGCGCAAATGAGCAGTTCTTC

d_call: NA
clone_size: NA
v_call: TRBV6-1
j_call: TRBJ2-3
cdr3_aa: CASSEAGGDSTDTQYF
cdr3_nt: TGTGCCAGCAGTGAAGCGGGCGGGGACAGCACAGATACGCAGTATTTT

d_call: NA
clone_size: few
v_call: TRBV6-1
j_call: TRBJ2-5
cdr3_aa: CASSEGGGAVETQYF
cdr3_nt: TGTGCCAGCAGTGAAGGTGGGGGGGCCGTGGAGACCCAGTACTTC

d_call: NA
clone_size: once
v_call: TRBV7-9
j_call: TRBJ2-3
cdr3_aa: CPSSLAATSTDTQYF
cdr3_nt: TGTCCCAGCAGCTTAGCAGCCACTAGCACAGATACGCAGTATTTT

d_call: NA
clone_size: NA
v_call: TRBV4-1
j_call: TRBJ1-5
cdr3_aa: CASSQDPGPRTRNQPQHF
cdr3_nt: TGCGCCAGCAGCCAAGATCCAGGGCCGCGAACCCGCAATCAGCCCCAGCATTTT

d_call: TRBD2
clone_size: NA
v_call: TRBV6-6
j_call: TRBJ2-7
cdr3_aa: CATFSSGGGSYEQYF
cdr3_nt: TGTGCCACCTTCTCGAGCGGGGGGGGCAGCTACGAGCAGTACTTC

d_call: TRBD1
clone_size: NA
v_call: TRBV7-3
j_call: TRBJ2-5
cdr3_aa: CASSLTGVVQETQYF
cdr3_nt: TGTGCCAGCAGCCTGACAGGGGTCGTTCAAGAGACCCAGTACTTC

d_call: TRBD2
clone_size: few
v_call: TRBV9
j_call: TRBJ2-7
cdr3_aa: CASSGTSGYEQYF
cdr3_nt: TGTGCCAGCAGCGGGACTAGCGGCTACGAGCAGTACTTC

d_call: TRBD1
clone_size: NA
v_call: TRBV30
j_call: TRBJ2-5
cdr3_aa: CAWAGGRETQYF
cdr3_nt: TGTGCCTGGGCAGGGGGACGGGAGACCCAGTACTTC

d_call: NA
clone_size: NA
v_call: TRBV11-2
j_call: TRBJ1-1
cdr3_aa: CASRSLGAYTEAFF
cdr3_nt: TGTGCCAGCAGATCTCTGGGGGCCTACACTGAAGCTTTCTTT

d_call: NA
clone_size: NA
v_call: TRBV2
j_call: TRBJ2-7
cdr3_aa: CASIRGDNEQYF
cdr3_nt: TGTGCCAGCATCAGGGGCGACAACGAGCAGTACTTC

d_call: NA
clone_size: NA
v_call: TRBV19
j_call: TRBJ2-2
cdr3_aa: CASRLQGKNTGELFF
cdr3_nt: TGTGCCAGTAGGTTACAGGGTAAAAACACCGGGGAGCTGTTTTTT

d_call: NA
clone_size: NA
v_call: TRBV5-1
j_call: TRBJ2-7
cdr3_aa: CASSLDWGSHYEQYF
cdr3_nt: TGCGCCAGCAGCTTGGACTGGGGCAGCCACTACGAGCAGTACTTC

d_call: NA
clone_size: many
v_call: TRBV27
j_call: TRBJ1-1
cdr3_aa: CATMAGQGAFF
cdr3_nt: TGTGCCACCATGGCCGGGCAGGGAGCTTTCTTT

d_call: NA
clone_size: NA
v_call: TRBV7-3
j_call: TRBJ1-1
cdr3_aa: CASSLTSGSEAFF
cdr3_nt: TGTGCCAGCAGCTTAACATCGGGGTCTGAAGCTTTCTTT

d_call: NA
clone_size: once
v_call: TRBV10-2
j_call: TRBJ2-7
cdr3_aa: CASSERGMSYEQYF
cdr3_nt: TGCGCCAGCAGTGAACGGGGGATGTCCTACGAGCAGTACTTC

d_call: TRBD1
clone_size: once
v_call: TRBV19
j_call: TRBJ2-3
cdr3_aa: CASRPSGTEGPNPPDTQYF
cdr3_nt: TGTGCCAGTAGGCCCTCCGGGACAGAGGGACCTAACCCTCCAGATACGCAGTATTTT

d_call: TRBD2
clone_size: once
v_call: TRBV2
j_call: TRBJ2-3
cdr3_aa: CASSPFGLAEAYTQYF
cdr3_nt: TGTGCCAGCAGTCCTTTTGGACTAGCGGAAGCATATACGCAGTATTTT

d_call: NA
clone_size: few
v_call: TRBV7-8
j_call: TRBJ1-2
cdr3_aa: CASSPDRVQRKGGYTF
cdr3_nt: TGTGCCAGCAGCCCCGACCGGGTTCAAAGAAAGGGGGGCTACACCTTC

d_call: NA
clone_size: NA
v_call: TRBV27
j_call: TRBJ1-2
cdr3_aa: CASSWAANYGYTF
cdr3_nt: TGTGCCAGCAGTTGGGCAGCTAACTATGGCTACACCTTC

d_call: NA
clone_size: NA
v_call: TRBV11-2
j_call: TRBJ1-1
cdr3_aa: CASSFGGGTEAFF
cdr3_nt: TGTGCCAGCAGTTTCGGGGGGGGGACTGAAGCTTTCTTT

d_call: TRBD1
clone_size: NA
v_call: TRBV19
j_call: TRBJ1-1
cdr3_aa: CASKDRALYAEAFF
cdr3_nt: TGTGCCAGTAAAGACAGGGCCCTATATGCTGAAGCTTTCTTT

d_call: NA
clone_size: few
v_call: TRBV5-1
j_call: TRBJ2-7
cdr3_aa: CASSLWQGTYEQYF
cdr3_nt: TGCGCCAGCAGCTTGTGGCAGGGGACCTACGAGCAGTACTTC

d_call: TRBD1
clone_size: NA
v_call: TRBV11-2
j_call: TRBJ1-2
cdr3_aa: CASSPNRGNYGYTF
cdr3_nt: TGTGCCAGCAGCCCAAACAGGGGAAACTATGGCTACACCTTC

d_call: TRBD2
clone_size: NA
v_call: TRBV9
j_call: TRBJ2-3
cdr3_aa: CASTVEGTSGGTSTDTQYF
cdr3_nt: TGTGCCAGCACCGTAGAAGGGACTAGCGGGGGGACTAGCACAGATACGCAGTATTTT